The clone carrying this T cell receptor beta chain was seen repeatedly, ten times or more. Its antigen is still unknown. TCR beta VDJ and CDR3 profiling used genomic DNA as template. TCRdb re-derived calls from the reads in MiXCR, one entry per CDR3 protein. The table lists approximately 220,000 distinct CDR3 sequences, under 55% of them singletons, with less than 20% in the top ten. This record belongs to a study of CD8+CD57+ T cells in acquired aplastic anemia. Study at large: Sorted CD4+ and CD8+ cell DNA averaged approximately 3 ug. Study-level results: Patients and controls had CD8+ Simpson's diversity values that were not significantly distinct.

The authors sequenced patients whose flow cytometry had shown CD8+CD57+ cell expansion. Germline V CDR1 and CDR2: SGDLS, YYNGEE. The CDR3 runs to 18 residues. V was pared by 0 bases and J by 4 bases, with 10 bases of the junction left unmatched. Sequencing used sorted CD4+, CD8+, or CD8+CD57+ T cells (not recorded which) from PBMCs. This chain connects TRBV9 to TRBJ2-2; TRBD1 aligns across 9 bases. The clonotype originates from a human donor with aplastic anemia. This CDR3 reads CASSVGDTGGYRTGELFF. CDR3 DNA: TGTGCCAGCAGCGTAGGGGATACAGGGGGCTATCGCACCGGGGAGCTGTTTTTT.